The 29 T cell receptor beta chains below come from one sample, sequenced in a study of blood T cell repertoires in COVID-19. Sequenced by immunoSEQ multiplex PCR; TCRdb stores in-frame clones only, minus some. The top ten clones hold 6% of a sample with some 130,000 clones, 78% of them seen once. What was sequenced was PBMCs or T cells enriched from blood (not recorded which). These receptor sequences come from a woman aged 50 to 60 who had recovered from COVID-19.

V usage is TRBV2 and J usage is TRBJ1-6, with unresolved D. Germline assignment: CDR1 SNHLY and CDR2 FYNNEI. The CDR3 totals 14 residues. With 1 base removed from V and 8 bases from J, the gap between germline ends came to 9 bases. CDR3 region: CASSEEVGDSPLHF. DNA for the CDR3: TGTGCCAGCAGTGAAGAGGTTGGAGATTCACCCCTCCACTTT. The variable domain in full, completed from reference TRBV2 and TRBJ1-6, reads EPEVTQTPSHQVTQMGQEVILRCVPISNHLYFYWYRQILGQKVEFLVSFYNNEISEKSEIFDDQFSVERPDGSNFTLKIRSTKLEDSAMYFCASSEEVGDSPLHFGNGTRLTVT.

The rearrangement links TRBV6-5 to TRBJ1-1; the D gene is possibly TRBD1 (6 bases). CDR1 MNHEY and CDR2 SVGAGI come from the germline V gene. Deletions cut 8 bases from V and 8 bases from J, with 15 bases between. This CDR3 is built from 12 residues. The DNA of the CDR3 is TGTGCCAGCCGCCGGGGGGCTTGGGAAGCTTTCTTT. Amino acids: CASRRGAWEAFF.

Of note for this clone: The junction and the germline gene differ at one end; a read error may be behind it. The CDR3 is CAISESKFVQFTFF. The CDR3 DNA reads TGTGCCATCAGTGAGTCGAAATTTGTGCAGTTTACATTCTTC. The V and J genes are TRBV10-3 and TRBJ1-2; the D is unclear. This CDR3 is 14 amino acids long. Germline CDR1 is ENHRY and CDR2 is SYGVKD.

The chain recombines TRBV5-1 with TRBJ1-1; D uncertain. Germline V gene lookup returns CDR1 SGHRS and CDR2 YFSETQ. V gave up 7 bases and J gave up 5 bases, with 15 bases separating them. This CDR3 contains 13 residues. In nucleotides, the CDR3 is TGCGCCAGCTGCGGGGAGGGCGGGACTGAAGCTTTCTTT. Its translation: CASCGEGGTEAFF.

J is TRBJ2-3 and V is TRBV7-2; no firm D call. The CDR3 totals 12 residues. V was cut by 5 bases and J by 4 bases, with 7 bases left in between. CDR1 SGHTA and CDR2 FQGNSA come from the germline V gene. Here the CDR3 DNA reads TGTGCCAGCAGCAGAGGAGCAGATACGCAGTATTTT. It encodes CASSRGADTQYF.

A single count supports this clone. The rearrangement joins TRBV5-1 to TRBJ1-3, with 8 nucleotides matching TRBD1. Germline V gene sequence: CDR1 SGHRS, CDR2 YFSETQ. The length of the CDR3 is 16 residues. The ends lost 0 bases at V and 3 bases at J; junction bases unmatched: 5. CDR3 sequence (DNA): TGCGCCAGCAGCTTGGACGCAGGGGGCGTTGGAAACACCATATATTTT. This encodes CASSLDAGGVGNTIYF.

This chain uses TRBV5-1 with TRBJ1-6; D possibly corresponds to TRBD1 (6 bases). In germline, CDR1 is SGHRS, CDR2 YFSETQ. The CDR3 has 16 amino acids. Between the trimmed V and J ends, which lost 0 bases and 9 bases, there was a span of 16 bases. This CDR3 is CASSLVWRQASSPLHF. The DNA for the CDR3 is TGCGCCAGCAGCTTGGTTTGGCGACAGGCCTCTTCACCCCTCCACTTT.

This chain joins TRBV27 and TRBJ1-1; D unresolved. This CDR3 spans 13 amino acids. Germline V gives CDR1 MNHEY, CDR2 SMNVEV (reference sequence). Trimming removed 6 bases from V and 3 bases from J, with 11 bases in between. CDR3 sequence: CASSPGGYTEAFF. The CDR3 DNA reads TGTGCCAGCAGCCCAGGCGGGTACACTGAAGCTTTCTTT.

For the CDR3, the DNA is TGCGCCAGCAGCCCCGGAGACAGGGGGCAAATCGGGGAGCTGTTTTTT. Translation gives CASSPGDRGQIGELFF. The rearrangement uses TRBV4-1 and TRBJ2-2; 10 bases align to TRBD1. Looked up from germline, CDR1 is MGHRA and CDR2 is YSYEKL. This CDR3 has 16 amino acids. With 4 bases clipped from V and 7 bases from J, the junction kept 9 bases outside the gene matches.

The rearrangement links TRBV12-3 or TRBV12-4 to TRBJ2-3; 8 nucleotides line up with TRBD1. This CDR3 contains 13 residues. Trimming took 6 bases from V and 6 from J; bases not matched to a gene: 5. Here the CDR3 reads CASSRGPEDTQYF. The CDR3 coding sequence is TGTGCCAGCAGCAGGGGGCCGGAGGATACGCAGTATTTT.

The genes are TRBV7-8 and TRBJ1-3; tentative D call: TRBD1 (6 bases). Germline V lookup: CDR1 SGHVS, CDR2 FQNEAQ. The CDR3 totals 15 residues. The V end was cut by 5 bases, the J end by 2 bases, with 13 bases between. The CDR3, as DNA: TGTGCCAGCAGCGCACAGGGACTAACTGGAAACACCATATATTTT. Residues: CASSAQGLTGNTIYF.

Points on this clone: At one boundary the junction diverges from the germline segment, which might be a read error. The chain recombines TRBV28 with TRBJ1-2, with unresolved D. This CDR3 comprises 14 residues. Germline CDR1 MDHEN, CDR2 SYDVKM. This CDR3 is CASSPSGIDYGCTF. CDR3 nucleotides: TGTGCCAGCAGTCCGTCCGGGATCGACTATGGCTGCACCTTC.

In this sample, this clone turned up once. The rearrangement uses TRBV18 and TRBJ2-7; 9 bases agree with TRBD1. Losses at the gene ends were 2 bases for V and 3 bases for J; bases not matched to a gene: 2. Germline CDR1 reads KGHSH; CDR2 reads LQKENI. This CDR3 comprises 14 residues. In nucleotides, the CDR3 is TGTGCCAGCTCACCAGGGACAGGGAACTACGAGCAGTACGTC. This translates into CASSPGTGNYEQYV.

This sequence joins TRBV6-5 and TRBJ2-5; D gene unclear. This CDR3 is built from 15 residues. Germline values: CDR1 MNHEY, CDR2 SVGAGI. V dropped 6 bases and J dropped 1 base, with 15 bases sitting between them. In DNA form, the CDR3 reads TGTGCCAGCAGCTCCCCTCCCGGGTCCCAAGAGACCCAGTACTTC. Protein sequence: CASSSPPGSQETQYF.

The chain recombines TRBV28 with TRBJ2-2, with a possible D match to TRBD1 (6 bases). Trimming left V 2 bases short and J 0 bases short, with 10 bases between. CDR1 and CDR2 (germline): MDHEN, SYDVKM. This CDR3 has 16 amino acids. The CDR3 DNA sequence: TGTGCCAGCAGTTTAAAGGACAGATCGAACACCGGGGAGCTGTTTTTT. Translated: CASSLKDRSNTGELFF.

The rearrangement uses TRBV29-1 and TRBJ2-1, with TRBD2 matching 8 bases. CDR3 length equals 12 residues. Germline V gene sequence: CDR1 SQVTM, CDR2 ANQGSEA. J was trimmed by 5 bases and V by 3 bases; bases with no gene match: 0. The CDR3 region has the DNA TGCAGCGTTGAGCGGGGGGACAATGAGCAGTTCTTC. Translating gives CSVERGDNEQFF.

This clone was seen a single time. This chain links TRBV2 with TRBJ2-7; 7 nucleotides match TRBD1. The V segment lost 11 bases and the J segment 5 bases; nucleotides outside the gene matches: 6. CDR1 is SNHLY, CDR2 FYNNEI, per germline. The CDR3 runs to 11 residues. CDR3 in amino acids: CARGDRDEQYF. The CDR3 DNA is TGTGCCCGTGGAGACAGGGACGAGCAGTACTTC. The entire variable domain, with the rest obtained from reference TRBV2 and TRBJ2-7, is as follows: EPEVTQTPSHQVTQMGQEVILRCVPISNHLYFYWYRQILGQKVEFLVSFYNNEISEKSEIFDDQFSVERPDGSNFTLKIRSTKLEDSAMYFCARGDRDEQYFGPGTRLTVT.

The CDR3 loop is CASSSPGQGRRQPQHF. For the CDR3, the DNA is TGTGCCAGCAGCTCCCCGGGACAGGGTAGGCGTCAGCCCCAGCATTTT. This chain uses TRBV7-9 with TRBJ1-5; 9 positions agree with TRBD1. V lost 4 bases to trimming and J lost 6 bases; unmatched junction nucleotides: 10. The germline gives CDR1 SEHNR, CDR2 FQNEAQ (reference sequence). CDR3 length: 16 amino acids.

This clone was seen once. This sequence joins TRBV19 and TRBJ2-7; 9 nucleotides match TRBD1. With V trimmed by 2 bases and J by 7 bases, 12 bases remained unmatched. CDR1 LNHDA and CDR2 SQIVND come from the germline V gene (reference sequence). The CDR3 is 16 residues long. In nucleotides, the CDR3 is TGTGCCAGTAGTATACTAGGGGGACAGGGATCGGGGGAGCAGTACTTC. Its translation: CASSILGGQGSGEQYF.

CDR3 loop: CASSFVDSGATGELFF. The CDR3 region has the DNA TGTGCCAGCAGCTTCGTAGACTCAGGGGCCACCGGGGAGCTGTTTTTT. V gene TRBV5-4 combines with J gene TRBJ2-2; D possibly corresponds to TRBD1 (6 bases). CDR3 length: 16 residues. Germline CDR1 and CDR2: SGHNT and YYREEE (reference sequence). Trimming pared 2 bases from V and 4 bases from J, leaving 15 bases between.

This clone was seen more than once but under ten times. The rearrangement uses TRBV6-5 and TRBJ2-3; 7 bases are shared with TRBD2. CDR3 length: 14 amino acids. Trimming took 6 bases from V and 0 from J; bases not matched to a gene: 3. Looked up from germline, CDR1 is MNHEY and CDR2 is SVGAGI. Here the CDR3 DNA reads TGTGCCAGCAGACCAGCGGGGAGCACAGATACGCAGTATTTT. Its protein is CASRPAGSTDTQYF.

The DNA of the CDR3 is TGTGCCACCAGTGATGGGGACAGGGGCGTTTCACAGCCCCAGCATTTT. This translates into CATSDGDRGVSQPQHF. The J gene is TRBJ1-5, the V gene TRBV24-1; 10 bases are a match to TRBD1. CDR1 and CDR2 (germline): KGHDR, SFDVKD. The CDR3 covers 16 residues. With 3 bases clipped from V and 7 bases from J, the junction kept 8 bases outside the gene matches.

This clone was seen more than once but under ten times. CDR3 sequence reads: CASSPSGKVDTEAFF. The CDR3, as DNA: TGTGCCAGCTCACCGTCGGGAAAAGTCGACACTGAAGCTTTCTTT. V usage is TRBV18 and J usage is TRBJ1-1; D remains ambiguous. V was shortened by 3 bases and J by 3 bases, with 14 bases between the two germline ends. Germline CDR1 reads KGHSH; CDR2 reads LQKENI. The CDR3 sequence is 15 residues long.

In this sample, this clone turned up a few times. The chain's CDR3 is CSVEPSSGQPQHF. CDR3 coding DNA: TGCAGCGTTGAACCGTCCTCAGGTCAGCCCCAGCATTTT. The V and J genes are TRBV29-1 and TRBJ1-5; D is unresolved. V shed 2 bases and J shed 6 bases, with 11 bases lying between them. Germline-derived CDR1 and CDR2 are SQVTM and ANQGSEA. The CDR3 loop spans 13 amino acids.

J is TRBJ1-1 and V is TRBV29-1; D is undetermined. Trimming took 6 bases from V and 1 from J, leaving 12 bases between them. The CDR3 covers 13 residues. CDR1 SQVTM and CDR2 ANQGSEA come from the germline V gene. This chain's CDR3 is CSVDSTENTEAFF. The CDR3 region has the DNA TGCAGCGTAGATTCCACAGAGAACACTGAAGCTTTCTTT.

CDR3 protein: CASTSPRANYGYTF. DNA of the CDR3: TGTGCCAGTACCTCCCCCAGGGCCAACTATGGCTACACCTTC. This chain links TRBV19 with TRBJ1-2; a possible D gene is TRBD1 (5 bases). CDR3 length: 14 amino acids. CDR1 is LNHDA and CDR2 is SQIVND in the germline V gene (reference sequence). The ends were cut back, 7 bases at V and 2 bases at J, with 14 bases in the middle. The full variable domain, with the rest looked up from reference TRBV19 and TRBJ1-2, is DGGITQSPKYLFRKEGQNVTLSCEQNLNHDAMYWYRQDPGQGLRLIYYSQIVNDFQKGDIAEGYSVSREKKESFPLTVTSAQKNPTAFYLCASTSPRANYGYTFGSGTRLTVV.

This clone was seen only once. This rearrangement joins TRBV11-2 to TRBJ1-6, with D uncertain. There are 16 residues in the CDR3. Germline V gene data show CDR1 as SGHAT and CDR2 as FQNNGV. V was shortened by 1 base and J by 0 bases, with 7 bases between the two germline ends. The CDR3 sequence: CASSLAPRSYNSPLHF. CDR3 in DNA: TGTGCCAGCAGCTTAGCCCCGCGCTCCTATAATTCACCCCTCCACTTT.

This CDR3 is CASSTLQESRGVRNQPQHF. The CDR3 coding sequence is TGTGCCAGTAGTACTTTGCAAGAATCCAGGGGTGTACGCAATCAGCCCCAGCATTTT. The V gene is TRBV19, the J gene TRBJ1-5; D perhaps matches TRBD1 (6 bases). The CDR3 length is 19 residues. V was trimmed by 4 bases and J by 2 bases, leaving 24 bases between them. Germline V lookup: CDR1 LNHDA, CDR2 SQIVND (reference sequence).

This clone came up a few times. The V and J genes are TRBV5-6 and TRBJ2-1; TRBD2 agrees at 11 bases. The CDR3 runs to 15 residues. The ends lost 4 bases at V and 10 bases at J; junction bases unmatched: 10. The germline V gene encodes CDR1 SGHDT and CDR2 YYEEEE. CDR3 DNA sequence: TGTGCCAGCAGCCTAGCGGGGGGCGGTTCAATAGAGCAGTTCTTC. This sequence encodes CASSLAGGGSIEQFF.